The clone carrying this T cell receptor beta chain was seen more than once but under ten times. What it recognizes is unknown. Using a J-beta primer mix together with a sample-barcoded 5' primer, a second PCR was run for about 6 to 11 cycles. TCRdb itself ran the 5' RACE reads through MiXCR, one entry per CDR3 protein. The table shows about 1.6 million distinct CDR3 sequences, with about 31% occurring only once. This record belongs to a study of blood T cells in healthy people across ages. Regarding the study as a whole: Across samples, TCR beta diversity tracked strongly with naive T cell percentage. Measured against age, TCR beta diversity per million T cells decreased in a roughly linear manner.

Sample: blood. This TCR derives from a woman aged 30 to 39 in good health.

The CDR3 spells CSATQRRGRNTEAFF. The CDR3 DNA is TGCAGTGCTACCCAGAGACGGGGAAGGAACACTGAAGCTTTCTTT. V is TRBV20-1 and J is TRBJ1-1, with no clear D. The CDR3 is 15 residues long. Germline loops: CDR1 DFQATT, CDR2 SNEGSKA (reference sequence). The germline V and J ends were trimmed by 4 bases and 1 base, with 16 bases remaining between them.